This T cell receptor (beta chain) was observed in a study of radiotherapy plus CTLA-4 blockade in lung cancer. Study context: Disease control was achieved by just over 30% of patients, and objective responses by 18%. General study points: Researchers report tumor-derived TCR clones expanding in blood after radiotherapy plus ipilimumab.

Sequencing used immunoSEQ multiplex PCR; TCRdb keeps in-frame clones, though not all of them. In the table there are some 100,000 clones, 78% of which are singletons. Turning to this clone: Its antigen is not known.

The sequences come from peripheral blood, collected from a patient treated with radiotherapy plus ipilimumab. This sequence was found in a human donor with non-small cell lung cancer who had a partial response to radiotherapy plus ipilimumab.

The CDR3 DNA reads as TGTGCCAGCAGCCTGAGGACTAGCGGGAGCCCAACCTACGAGCAGTACTTC. Translated: CASSLRTSGSPTYEQYF. The V and J genes are TRBV7-9 and TRBJ2-7; 13 bases are shared with TRBD2. In germline, CDR1 is SEHNR, CDR2 FQNEAQ (reference sequence). The CDR3 totals 17 residues. With V trimmed by 5 bases and J by 2 bases, 9 bases remained unmatched.